This record concerns one T cell receptor (beta chain) sequence. The target antigen is unknown. The V gene's germline CDR1 is MNHNY and CDR2 SVGAGI (reference sequence). Unmatched junction bases numbered 10, after V lost 6 bases and J lost 5 bases. The CDR3 extends over 15 amino acids. Across several immunoSEQ plates, the genomic DNA of each subset was split evenly. The data were produced by immunoSEQ multiplex PCR, yet TCRdb's version contains in-frame clones alone and is incomplete. Found here are 950,000 to 1,100,000 clones, more than 75% of them singletons; the top ten hold roughly 0.55%. The data are from a study of shared clonotypes between healthy human individuals. Findings of the study overall: Relative to memory subsets, naive subsets generally showed larger estimated richness.

This receptor was obtained from a man younger than 35 in good health. Some clones in this sample may be carry-over from other donors' samples. The chain uses TRBV6-6 and TRBJ1-5; 7 nucleotides match TRBD1. Sequences were obtained from memory CD4+ T cells from PBMCs. Specified subset: CD45RA-negative fraction. This CDR3 is CASRHTRDSDQPQHF. The CDR3 coding sequence is TGTGCCAGCAGACATACCCGGGACAGTGATCAGCCCCAGCATTTT.